Below are 29 T cell receptor beta chains sequenced from a single sample in a study of T cell responses to AZD1222 COVID-19 vaccine. Method: immunoSEQ multiplex PCR; TCRdb's copy keeps in-frame clones and lacks some. The table includes roughly 120,000 clones, roughly 90% detected once. Source: peripheral blood, taken 28 days after the second AZD1222 dose. These receptors were collected from an adult who received the AZD1222 COVID-19 vaccine.

The V and J genes are TRBV7-8 and TRBJ1-2, with TRBD1 matching over 9 bases. CDR3 length: 14 residues. Per germline, CDR1 SGHVS and CDR2 FQNEAQ. V gave up 5 bases and J gave up 6 bases; unmatched junction bases: 7. The CDR3 loop is CASSPTGGADGYTF. DNA of the CDR3: TGTGCCAGCAGCCCAACAGGGGGCGCCGATGGCTACACCTTC.

This clone was counted between two and nine times. V gene TRBV28 combines with J gene TRBJ1-1; a possible D gene is TRBD1 (5 bases). The CDR3 consists of 14 residues. V dropped 6 bases and J dropped 3 bases, with 14 bases sitting between them. Germline CDR1 and CDR2: MDHEN and SYDVKM. Here the CDR3 reads CASRAWGPDTEAFF. CDR3 nucleotides: TGTGCCAGCAGGGCTTGGGGCCCGGACACTGAAGCTTTCTTT.

The chain joins TRBV15 to TRBJ1-5, with D unresolved. V lost 5 bases to trimming and J lost 6 bases, with 17 bases between them. Germline CDR1 reads LNHNV; CDR2 reads YYDKDF (reference sequence). This CDR3 region has 15 residues. CDR3 in amino acids: CATSPFRAAGQPQHF. The CDR3 DNA reads TGTGCCACCAGCCCATTCCGGGCCGCGGGTCAGCCCCAGCATTTT.

V and J are TRBV3-1 (or the pseudogene TRBV3-2) and TRBJ2-2, with a tentative D call TRBD2 (6 bases). This CDR3 spans 16 amino acids. V lost 4 bases and J lost 6, with 18 bases in between. CDR1 is LGHDT, CDR2 YNNKEL, per germline (reference sequence). CDR3 in amino acids: CASSLPGVLDAGELFF. The CDR3 DNA follows: TGTGCCAGCAGCCTCCCGGGGGTACTAGATGCCGGGGAGCTGTTTTTT.

This clone has only a few counts. The CDR3: CASSESEFLAGAGETQYF. The CDR3 DNA follows: TGTGCCAGCAGTGAATCGGAGTTTTTAGCGGGGGCGGGGGAGACCCAGTACTTC. The J gene is TRBJ2-5, the V gene TRBV25-1, with TRBD2 identical over 9 bases. Trimming removed 1 base from V and 5 bases from J; junction bases left unmatched: 14. The CDR3 totals 18 residues. Germline loops: CDR1 MGHDK, CDR2 SYGVNS. The complete variable domain, with remaining parts taken from reference TRBV25-1 and TRBJ2-5, reads EADIYQTPRYLVIGTGKKITLECSQTMGHDKMYWYQQDPGMELHLIHYSYGVNSTEKGDLSSESTVSRIRTEHFPLTLESARPSHTSQYLCASSESEFLAGAGETQYFGPGTRLLVL.

V is TRBV6-5 and J is TRBJ1-1, with no clear D. Germline CDR1 MNHEY, CDR2 SVGAGI. The CDR3 is made up of 13 amino acids. V was trimmed by 2 bases and J by 1 base, leaving 5 bases between them. In nucleotides, the CDR3 is TGTGCCAGCAGTTACGTGGCGAACACTGAAGCTTTCTTT. The encoded protein is CASSYVANTEAFF.

A few counts support this clone. The genes are TRBV6-2 or TRBV6-3 and TRBJ2-3; TRBD2 matches at 10 bases. V trimming: 2 bases; J trimming: 6 bases; junction bases outside the gene matches: 8. Germline V gene sequence: CDR1 MNHEY, CDR2 SVGEGT. This CDR3 is built from 16 residues. The CDR3 protein is CASSYVPSGSVDTQYF. CDR3 nucleotides: TGTGCCAGCAGTTACGTGCCTAGCGGGAGTGTGGATACGCAGTATTTT.

This chain connects TRBV9 to TRBJ2-1; 9 bases agree with TRBD1. V shed 0 bases, J shed 7 bases, and the junction held 5 bases outside the gene matches. The germline V gene encodes CDR1 SGDLS and CDR2 YYNGEE. This CDR3 spans 15 amino acids. CDR3: CASSVGGQGWNEQFF. For the CDR3, the DNA is TGTGCCAGCAGCGTAGGTGGACAGGGGTGGAATGAGCAGTTCTTC.

V gene TRBV2 combines with J gene TRBJ2-3; 7 positions agree with TRBD1. Looked up from germline, CDR1 is SNHLY and CDR2 is FYNNEI. V was clipped by 2 bases and J by 3 bases; unmatched bases: 11. CDR3 length: 17 amino acids. This chain's CDR3 is CASSELLGGKDTDTQYF. The CDR3 bases are TGTGCCAGCAGTGAACTACTAGGGGGCAAAGATACAGATACGCAGTATTTT.

This chain connects TRBV11-2 to TRBJ2-5; 7 bases are a match to TRBD1. The germline V gene has CDR1 SGHAT and CDR2 FQNNGV. V lost 4 bases and J lost 5; bases outside the gene matches: 13. The CDR3 is 16 amino acids. The CDR3 protein is CASSSLISTGPETQYF. In DNA form, the CDR3 reads TGTGCCAGCAGCTCCCTCATCTCGACAGGGCCGGAGACCCAGTACTTC.

This chain joins TRBV27 and TRBJ1-2; 9 bases agree with TRBD1. Per the germline V gene, CDR1 is MNHEY and CDR2 is SMNVEV (reference sequence). The V and J ends lost 2 bases and 8 bases, in that order; junction bases with no gene match: 15. The CDR3 spans 17 residues. In nucleotides, the CDR3 is TGTGCCAGCAGTTTAAAGCCTCCGGGACAGGGTGTTGGGGGCTACACCTTC. This gives the protein CASSLKPPGQGVGGYTF.

This chain joins TRBV5-4 and TRBJ2-7; 8 bases map to TRBD1. This CDR3 has 17 amino acids. The V gene end was trimmed by 4 bases and the J gene end by 1 base; junction bases not matched to a gene: 13. Germline V gene data show CDR1 as SGHNT and CDR2 as YYREEE (reference sequence). The CDR3 DNA follows: TGTGCCAGCAGCCCCCCCCCAGGGGGCGAGAGGTCCTACGAGCAGTACTTC. Its translation is CASSPPPGGERSYEQYF.

This chain connects TRBV5-6 to TRBJ2-1; maybe TRBD2 (6 bases). The length of the CDR3 is 15 residues. The germline V gene has CDR1 SGHDT and CDR2 YYEEEE. V lost 7 bases and J 1 base, leaving 15 bases between the germline ends. CDR3 region: CASASHGGSYNEQFF. CDR3 DNA sequence: TGTGCCAGCGCGTCCCACGGGGGTTCCTACAATGAGCAGTTCTTC.

V is TRBV6-5 and J is TRBJ1-5, with a weak D call TRBD1 (6 bases). The germline V and J ends were trimmed by 4 bases and 1 base, with 11 bases remaining between them. The length of the CDR3 is 15 residues. In germline, CDR1 is MNHEY, CDR2 SVGAGI. CDR3 residues: CASSLTQGSNQPQHF. In DNA form, the CDR3 reads TGTGCCAGCAGTTTAACTCAGGGGAGCAATCAGCCCCAGCATTTT.

The J gene is TRBJ2-5, the V gene TRBV19; D is unresolved. The V gene lost 5 bases and the J gene lost 7 bases, with 11 bases spanning the gap. This CDR3 is built from 12 residues. The germline V gene encodes CDR1 LNHDA and CDR2 SQIVND (reference sequence). The CDR3 loop is CASSARSGTQYF. In DNA form, the CDR3 reads TGTGCCAGTAGTGCCCGCTCGGGGACCCAGTACTTC.

This rearrangement joins TRBV19 to TRBJ2-3; 11 bases map to TRBD2. Trimming took 5 bases from V and 7 from J; bases not matched to a gene: 8. Looked up from germline, CDR1 is LNHDA and CDR2 is SQIVND (reference sequence). This CDR3 contains 15 residues. The CDR3 nucleotides read TGTGCCAGTAGTCAGGTAGCGGGAGGGTCGAATACGCAGTATTTT. This encodes CASSQVAGGSNTQYF.

The chain is built from TRBV13 and TRBJ1-1; the D is unclear. V was clipped by 5 bases and J by 3 bases, with 16 bases between them. In germline, CDR1 is PRHDT, CDR2 FYEKMQ (reference sequence). This CDR3 has 15 residues. The CDR3 region is CASSQPVDRYTEAFF. In DNA, the CDR3 is TGTGCCAGCAGCCAACCCGTCGACCGGTACACTGAAGCTTTCTTT.

V usage is TRBV12-3 or TRBV12-4 and J usage is TRBJ2-7; 7 bases match TRBD1. With 6 bases clipped from V and 0 bases from J, the junction kept 2 bases outside the gene matches. The CDR3 is made up of 13 amino acids. In DNA form, the CDR3 reads TGTGCCAGCAGCCCAGGGGGCTCCTACGAGCAGTACTTC. This gives the protein CASSPGGSYEQYF.

CDR3: CASSPIAGVATEAFF. In DNA form, the CDR3 reads TGCGCCAGCAGCCCCATAGCGGGGGTTGCAACTGAAGCTTTCTTT. The chain uses TRBV5-1 and TRBJ1-1; D is possibly TRBD1 (5 bases). This CDR3 comprises 15 residues. V was pared by 4 bases and J by 5 bases, with 18 bases between. Germline lookup yields CDR1 SGHRS and CDR2 YFSETQ.

The genes are TRBV6-6 and TRBJ2-5, with D perhaps matching TRBD1 (5 bases). Between the trimmed V and J ends, which lost 5 bases and 1 base, there was a span of 11 bases. The CDR3 extends over 14 amino acids. Per the germline V gene, CDR1 is MNHNY and CDR2 is SVGAGI (reference sequence). CDR3 loop: CASSTDSVQETQYF. The CDR3 DNA is TGTGCCAGCAGTACCGACAGCGTCCAAGAGACCCAGTACTTC.

The chain recombines TRBV7-2 with TRBJ2-5; 12 nucleotides match TRBD2. Germline CDR1 and CDR2: SGHTA and FQGNSA. Trimming cost V 5 bases and J 5 bases; bases outside gene matches: 6. The CDR3 length is 15 residues. CDR3: CASSLTSGGFETQYF. CDR3 nucleotides: TGTGCCAGCAGCCTTACTAGCGGGGGGTTTGAGACCCAGTACTTC. Full variable domain (missing parts from reference TRBV7-2 and TRBJ2-5): GAGVSQSPSNKVTEKGKDVELRCDPISGHTALYWYRQSLGQGLEFLIYFQGNSAPDKSGLPSDRFSAERTGGSVSTLTIQRTQQEDSAVYLCASSLTSGGFETQYFGPGTRLLVL.

V gene TRBV5-1 combines with J gene TRBJ2-7; 14 bases align to TRBD2. CDR1 is SGHRS and CDR2 is YFSETQ in the germline V gene. Germline trimming cut 4 bases from V and 1 base from J; bases unmatched to any gene: 7. This CDR3 region has 17 residues. The CDR3 DNA reads as TGCGCCAGCAGCCTGACTAGCGGGGGGGCCGAATCCTACGAGCAGTACTTC. This sequence encodes CASSLTSGGAESYEQYF.

The chain recombines TRBV20-1 with TRBJ1-6; maybe TRBD1 (6 bases). This CDR3 is built from 14 residues. Trimming took 3 bases from V and 7 from J, leaving 13 bases between them. Germline CDR1 DFQATT, CDR2 SNEGSKA (reference sequence). This CDR3 is CSASIQGMNSPLHF. The CDR3, as DNA: TGCAGTGCTAGTATACAGGGAATGAATTCACCCCTCCACTTT.

The rearrangement links TRBV11-2 to TRBJ2-2, with TRBD1 matching 7 bases. The CDR3 runs 15 residues. With 8 bases clipped from V and 2 bases from J, the junction kept 8 bases outside the gene matches. Germline V CDR1 and CDR2: SGHAT, FQNNGV. The CDR3 loop is CASQPGTVNTGELFF. The DNA of the CDR3 is TGTGCCAGCCAACCCGGGACAGTAAACACCGGGGAGCTGTTTTTT.

The chain joins TRBV7-2 to TRBJ1-3; possibly TRBD1 for D (6 bases). V was shortened by 1 base and J by 4 bases, with 14 bases between the two germline ends. The CDR3 covers 16 residues. Germline assignment: CDR1 SGHTA and CDR2 FQGNSA. CDR3 loop: CASSLGAAGAGNTIYF. In nucleotides, the CDR3 is TGTGCCAGCAGCTTAGGGGCGGCAGGGGCGGGAAACACCATATATTTT.

The CDR3, as DNA: TGCGCCAGCAGCTTGGATGGAGGGGAGGGCTATGGCTACACCTTC. This translates into CASSLDGGEGYGYTF. The chain has TRBV5-1 and TRBJ1-2, with a possible D match to TRBD1 (5 bases). The CDR3 runs 15 residues. Trimming shortened V by 0 bases and J by 4 bases, and 13 bases separated the two germline ends. CDR1 and CDR2 (germline): SGHRS, YFSETQ.

In this sample, this clone turned up once. This sequence joins TRBV18 and TRBJ1-1; D is unresolved. V was clipped by 3 bases and J by 0 bases, with 8 bases between them. Germline CDR1 KGHSH, CDR2 LQKENI. The CDR3 is 14 residues long. CDR3 amino acids: CASSPTRMNTEAFF. The CDR3, as DNA: TGTGCCAGCTCACCTACTAGGATGAACACTGAAGCTTTCTTT.

The genes are TRBV7-9 and TRBJ2-2, with D unresolved. There are 14 residues in the CDR3. V gave up 7 bases and J gave up 0 bases, with 9 bases separating them. Germline CDR1 and CDR2: SEHNR and FQNEAQ (reference sequence). The CDR3: CASKKDPNTGELFF. The CDR3, as DNA: TGTGCCAGCAAAAAGGACCCGAACACCGGGGAGCTGTTTTTT.

The V and J genes are TRBV19 and TRBJ1-6, with 8 bases matching TRBD1. V lost 6 bases and J lost 9; bases outside the gene matches: 7. Germline V gene lookup returns CDR1 LNHDA and CDR2 SQIVND (reference sequence). The CDR3 length is 14 residues. The CDR3 DNA is TGTGCCAGTAGACCCCAGGGGGCGGCTTCACCCCTCCACTTT. This sequence encodes CASRPQGAASPLHF.